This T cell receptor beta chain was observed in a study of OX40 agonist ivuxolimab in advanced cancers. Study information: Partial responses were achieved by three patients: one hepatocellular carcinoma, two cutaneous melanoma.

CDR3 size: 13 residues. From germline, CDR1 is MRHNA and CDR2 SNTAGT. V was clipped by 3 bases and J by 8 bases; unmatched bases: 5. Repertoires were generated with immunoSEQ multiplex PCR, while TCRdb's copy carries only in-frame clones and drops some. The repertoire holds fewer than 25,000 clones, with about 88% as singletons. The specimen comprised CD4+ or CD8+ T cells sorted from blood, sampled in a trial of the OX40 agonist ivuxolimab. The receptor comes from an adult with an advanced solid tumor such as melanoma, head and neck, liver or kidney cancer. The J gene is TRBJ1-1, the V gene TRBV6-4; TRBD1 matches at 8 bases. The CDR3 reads CASSESTGAEAFF. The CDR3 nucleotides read TGTGCCAGCAGTGAGTCGACAGGGGCCGAAGCTTTCTTT.